Sequencing of this T cell receptor (beta chain) was carried out in a study of blood T cell repertoires in COVID-19. Authors' data handling: Reference gene primer amplification in the assay estimated nucleated cell counts. Assay: immunoSEQ multiplex PCR; the TCRdb copy retains only in-frame clones and omits some. The V and J calls and clone size are taken from that table; D and trimming were inferred from the DNA. The sample yields nearly 350,000 clones, roughly 90% seen once. V lost 6 bases and J 2 bases, leaving 7 bases between the germline ends. CDR1 and CDR2 from the germline V gene are MNHEY and SVGAGI. The CDR3 extends over 12 amino acids.

The specimen sequenced was peripheral blood. V is TRBV6-5 and J is TRBJ1-2; D may be TRBD1 (5 bases). The sequence was collected from a woman in her 70s with COVID-19, enrolled during active disease. CDR3 amino acids: CASRDKNYGYTF. The DNA of the CDR3 is TGTGCCAGCAGGGACAAGAACTATGGCTACACCTTC.